This T cell receptor (beta chain) was retrieved from a study of blood T cells in healthy people across ages. The sample holds a few counts of this clonotype. Its antigen remains unknown. Notes on the study in general: The study found TCR beta diversity correlated strongly with naive T cell percentage. Measured against age, TCR beta diversity per million T cells decreased in a roughly linear manner.

A J-beta primer mix and a sample-barcoded 5' primer were used in a second PCR of about 6 to 12 cycles. One entry per CDR3 protein, called by TCRdb with MiXCR from the 5' RACE reads. This table holds approximately 1,100,000 distinct CDR3 sequences, more than 35% found once. The sequence derives from a woman aged 55-70 years in good health. Specimen: blood.

In DNA form, the CDR3 reads TGTGCCAGCAGTTACTCGAGACAGAGCTATGGCTACACCTTC. Its translation: CASSYSRQSYGYTF. The chain has TRBV6-2 or TRBV6-3 and TRBJ1-2, with D possibly TRBD1 on 5 matching bases. Trimming removed 0 bases from V and 4 bases from J, with 9 bases in between. This CDR3 region has 14 residues. CDR1 and CDR2 (germline): MNHEY, SVGEGT.